This T cell receptor (beta chain) was documented in a study of cytomegalovirus exposure and HLA in healthy donors. The CDR3 is made up of 13 amino acids. The V gene lost 11 bases and the J gene lost 4 bases, with 17 bases spanning the gap. CDR1 and CDR2 (germline): MGHRA, YSYEKL. Primers for the PCR totalled 60 Vbeta and 13 Jbeta. Here immunoSEQ multiplex PCR was the method, and the copy in TCRdb shows in-frame clones only, minus some. The profile covers approximately 130,000 clones, with more than 70% appearing a single time and 1.1% taken by the ten largest. This clone was observed a few times. Its specificity is unknown. Notes on the study in general: In a later analysis, a missense DCLRE1C variant was linked to TCR beta V- and J-gene trimming. The study labeled under 200 TCR beta chains cytomegalovirus-associated. The study carried out a later analysis of TCR beta sequences. It associated approximately 16,000 of them with specific HLA alleles at a false discovery rate of 0.05.

Source material: PBMCs. The TCR was taken from a male donor in good health and CMV-seronegative. The chain couples TRBV4-1 to TRBJ1-1, with D possibly matching TRBD1 (6 bases). The CDR3 nucleotides read TGCGCCTCGTCAACAGGGCTCGGCACTGAAGCTTTCTTT. Translated: CASSTGLGTEAFF.